The source of this T cell receptor beta chain is a study of T-cell memory formation after mild COVID-19. Study outcomes and limitations: Those CD4+ clones that contracted were mainly in CM and EM (CD8+ ones in EMRA). Unconfirmed was the SARS-CoV-2 specificity of second-wave clones that peaked on day 37.

Germline-derived CDR1 and CDR2 are SGHDT and YYEEEE. Trimming at V came to 6 bases and at J to 5 bases, leaving 7 bases not matched to a gene. The CDR3 sequence is 14 residues long. On this clonotype itself: Its antigen remains unidentified.

UMIs and sample barcodes were carried by the TCR alpha and TCR beta cDNA libraries that 5'RACE produced using constant-segment primers. A single record per CDR3 protein comes from TCRdb applying MiXCR to the 5' RACE reads. The sample has 200,000 to 250,000 distinct CDR3 sequences, 10% seen once. The TCR comes from a man between 18 and 29 years old who had mild COVID-19 (a few samples of this study predate the infection). Cell type and time point are not known. The J gene is TRBJ1-5, the V gene TRBV5-6, with 8 bases matching TRBD1. The source material was PBMCs or a T cell subset sorted from them (not recorded which). The CDR3 nucleotides read TGTGCCAGCACCAAAGACAGGGGCTATCAGCCCCAGCATTTT. Protein: CASTKDRGYQPQHF.